This T cell receptor (beta chain) is from a study of T cell changes during pregnancy in multiple sclerosis. CDR3 length: 15 amino acids. Germline CDR1 is SGHTA and CDR2 is FQGNSA. V shed 3 bases, J shed 10 bases, and the junction held 12 bases outside the gene matches. This clone was seen only a few times. The protocol was immunoSEQ multiplex PCR, while the TCRdb copy is restricted to in-frame clones and leaves out a portion. In the table there are 15,000 or so clones, 95% to 97% of which are singletons. The chain recombines TRBV7-2 with TRBJ2-5; 9 nucleotides line up with TRBD1. This receptor was identified in a female donor with multiple sclerosis, enrolled in a pregnancy study. Source: peripheral blood, taken in the third trimester of pregnancy. This CDR3 reads CASSLGQGGIRGQYF. In DNA, the CDR3 is TGTGCCAGCAGCTTGGGACAGGGAGGCATTAGGGGCCAGTACTTC.